This passage covers 16 T cell receptor beta chains from one sample sequenced in a study of control samples from healthy donors and cancer patients (dated by TCRdb to 2019 to 2021). The library was produced with the immunoSEQ multiplex PCR assay. Imported from immuneACCESS, the table was reduced by TCRdb to in-frame sequences with V and J called. These copies leave out some clones; in studies compared against another copy, an unresolved V gene accounts for under half, and the cause of the remainder is not known. Here the sample has 150,000 to 200,000 clones; 90% occur a single time. The biggest ten clones account for just over 1.4% of the sample. The sequenced material came from blood. The receptor source for this set is a woman between 50 and 59 years old in good health.

As for this clone: The junction does not match germline at one end; this may be a read error. The V call is TRBV5-6, the J call TRBJ2-3, with D possibly being TRBD1 or TRBD2 (5 bases each). The CDR3 extends over 15 amino acids. Germline lookup yields CDR1 SGHDT and CDR2 YYEEEE. CDR3 in amino acids: CASSLVGRPTDTQYF. The CDR3 DNA sequence: TGTGCCAGCAGTTTGGTGGGACGACCCACAGATACGCAGTATTTT.

The chain uses TRBV27 and TRBJ2-1; D is possibly TRBD1 or TRBD2 (5 bases each). V was trimmed by 5 bases and J by 7 bases, leaving 21 bases between them. There are 16 residues in the CDR3. The germline V gene has CDR1 MNHEY and CDR2 SMNVEV (reference sequence). CDR3 region: CASSPHPGRAGNEQFF. CDR3 nucleotides: TGTGCCAGCAGTCCCCACCCGGGGCGAGCCGGTAATGAGCAGTTCTTC.

V is TRBV15 and J is TRBJ1-3; D gene ambiguous. This CDR3 is 13 amino acids long. Trimming left V 7 bases short and J 3 bases short, with 10 bases between. Germline loops: CDR1 LNHNV, CDR2 YYDKDF (reference sequence). CDR3 in DNA: TGTGCCACCACTTATACTAATGGAAACACCATATATTTT. It specifies CATTYTNGNTIYF.

The chain uses TRBV18 and TRBJ1-3, with unresolved D. The CDR3 covers 16 residues. Germline CDR1 reads KGHSH; CDR2 reads LQKENI. The V end lost 1 base, the J end lost 0 bases, and 10 bases lay between the germline ends. Written as DNA, the CDR3 is TGTGCCAGCTCACCACACGAAAGGATCTCTGGAAACACCATATATTTT. Amino acids: CASSPHERISGNTIYF.

The chain carries TRBV6-1 and TRBJ2-1; 10 bases map to TRBD2. The CDR3 sequence is 13 residues long. The J segment lost 2 bases and the V segment lost 8 bases, leaving 0 bases of the junction unmatched. The V gene's germline CDR1 is MNHNS and CDR2 SASEGT. The CDR3 region has the DNA TGTGCCAGCGGACTAGCGGCCTACAATGAGCAGTTCTTC. Translation gives CASGLAAYNEQFF.

The rearrangement uses TRBV7-3 and TRBJ2-2; TRBD2 matches at 9 bases. The CDR3 contains 18 residues. V was clipped by 5 bases and J by 2 bases; unmatched bases: 12. Looked up from germline, CDR1 is SGHTA and CDR2 is FQGTGA. The CDR3: CASSPGGAGGPNTGELFF. The CDR3 bases are TGTGCCAGCAGCCCCGGGGGGGCGGGAGGGCCTAACACCGGGGAGCTGTTTTTT.

This chain uses TRBV29-1 with TRBJ1-4, with 8 bases fitting TRBD1. The CDR3 extends over 15 amino acids. V was clipped by 6 bases and J by 4 bases; unmatched bases: 10. CDR1 SQVTM and CDR2 ANQGSEA come from the germline V gene. The DNA for the CDR3 is TGCAGCGTAGCCCAGGGGGCGGGCGTTAATGAAAAACTGTTTTTT. Protein sequence: CSVAQGAGVNEKLFF.

Here the CDR3 DNA reads TGTGCCAGCAGCTCCTTTCAACGGGGTCCGACTTATGGCTACACCTTC. Translation gives CASSSFQRGPTYGYTF. This chain uses TRBV11-2 with TRBJ1-2, with D hard to call. V lost 4 bases and J lost 5, with 20 bases in between. There are 16 residues in the CDR3. CDR1 SGHAT and CDR2 FQNNGV come from the germline V gene.

The genes are TRBV7-2 and TRBJ1-1; D possibly corresponds to TRBD1 (5 bases). The CDR3 extends over 16 amino acids. Germline V lookup: CDR1 SGHTA, CDR2 FQGNSA. Trimming stripped 0 bases from V and 0 bases from J, with 11 bases between. The CDR3, as DNA: TGTGCCAGCAGCTTAGCCGGGGGAACCATGAACACTGAAGCTTTCTTT. This translates into CASSLAGGTMNTEAFF.

This clone was found a few times. The chain uses TRBV28 and TRBJ1-1; D possibly corresponds to TRBD1 (6 bases). The V gene lost 10 bases and the J gene lost 6 bases, with 12 bases spanning the gap. CDR1 and CDR2 from the germline V gene are MDHEN and SYDVKM. The CDR3 runs 11 residues. The CDR3 region has the DNA TGTGCCACCGGGGGCAAGGCTGAAGCTTTCTTT. As protein: CATGGKAEAFF.

The V and J genes are TRBV6-4 and TRBJ2-1; 9 nucleotides line up with TRBD1. V was pared by 6 bases and J by 0 bases, with 3 bases of the junction left unmatched. The length of the CDR3 is 15 residues. Looked up from germline, CDR1 is MRHNA and CDR2 is SNTAGT. In DNA form, the CDR3 reads TGTGCCAGCAGCGTACAGGGGGCCTCCTACAATGAGCAGTTCTTC. Translated: CASSVQGASYNEQFF.

The chain joins TRBV28 to TRBJ2-1; perhaps TRBD1 as D (5 bases). The CDR3 has 14 amino acids. Germline values: CDR1 MDHEN, CDR2 SYDVKM. V shed 7 bases and J shed 12 bases, with 22 bases lying between them. CDR3 in DNA: TGTGCCAGCACCATAGGTGGGGCAGCGTATGGGCAGTTCTTC. Translating gives CASTIGGAAYGQFF.

This chain links TRBV6-5 with TRBJ2-1, with 9 nucleotides matching TRBD2. This CDR3 region has 15 residues. Germline CDR1 and CDR2: MNHEY and SVGAGI. Trimming removed 7 bases from V and 0 bases from J; junction bases left unmatched: 4. The CDR3 reads CASTSGRSSYNEQFF. Written as DNA, the CDR3 is TGTGCCAGCACGAGCGGGAGGAGCTCCTACAATGAGCAGTTCTTC.

The rearrangement links TRBV7-9 to TRBJ2-3, with 8 positions matching TRBD2. V shed 5 bases and J 3 bases; nucleotides not matched to a gene: 13. The CDR3 covers 17 residues. Germline V gene data show CDR1 as SEHNR and CDR2 as FQNEAQ (reference sequence). In nucleotides, the CDR3 is TGTGCCAGCAGCCCCCCCCGATTAGCGGGGCCTACAGATACGCAGTATTTT. It specifies CASSPPRLAGPTDTQYF. Based on the CDR3 plus reference TRBV7-9 and TRBJ2-3, the full variable domain is DTGVSQNPRHKITKRGQNVTFRCDPISEHNRLYWYRQTLGQGPEFLTYFQNEAQLEKSRLLSDRFSAERPKGSFSTLEIQRTEQGDSAMYLCASSPPRLAGPTDTQYFGPGTRLTVL.

This chain uses TRBV15 with TRBJ2-2; D unclear. The germline V and J ends were trimmed by 0 bases and 5 bases, with 1 base remaining between them. This CDR3 has 12 amino acids. The germline V gene has CDR1 LNHNV and CDR2 YYDKDF (reference sequence). CDR3: CATSRETGELFF. The CDR3 DNA follows: TGTGCCACCAGCAGAGAAACCGGGGAGCTGTTTTTT.

The chain couples TRBV28 to TRBJ1-6; unclear D gene. This CDR3 is 15 amino acids long. Germline V CDR1 and CDR2: MDHEN, SYDVKM. V dropped 6 bases and J dropped 18 bases, with 27 bases sitting between them. For the CDR3, the DNA is TGTGCCAGCAGCATTAACCCAAGGGCCATCGGCACTTGCCACTTT. Its protein is CASSINPRAIGTCHF.